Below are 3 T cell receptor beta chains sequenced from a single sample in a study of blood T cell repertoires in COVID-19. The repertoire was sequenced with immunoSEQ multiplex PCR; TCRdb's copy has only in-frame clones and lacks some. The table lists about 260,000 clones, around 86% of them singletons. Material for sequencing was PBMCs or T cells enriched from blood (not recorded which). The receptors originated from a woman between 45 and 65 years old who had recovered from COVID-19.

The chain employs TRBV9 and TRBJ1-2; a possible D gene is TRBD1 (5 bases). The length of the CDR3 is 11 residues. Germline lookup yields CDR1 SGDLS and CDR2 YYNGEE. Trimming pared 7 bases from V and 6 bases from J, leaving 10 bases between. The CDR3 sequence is CASGKGNGYTF. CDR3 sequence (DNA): TGTGCCAGCGGGAAGGGGAATGGCTACACCTTC.

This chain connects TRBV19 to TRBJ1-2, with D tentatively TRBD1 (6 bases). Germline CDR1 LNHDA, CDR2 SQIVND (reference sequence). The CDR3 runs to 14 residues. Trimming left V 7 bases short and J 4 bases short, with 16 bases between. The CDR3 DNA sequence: TGTGCCAGTATACACAGGGCCGAAGGCTATGGCTACACCTTC. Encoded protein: CASIHRAEGYGYTF.

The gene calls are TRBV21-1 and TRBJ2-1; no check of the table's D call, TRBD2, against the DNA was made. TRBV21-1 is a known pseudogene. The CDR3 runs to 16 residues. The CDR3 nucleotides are TGTGCCAGCAGCCAAGGAGGACTAGCGGGAGTCAATGAGCAGTTCTTC. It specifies CASSQGGLAGVNEQFF.